The sequence of this T cell receptor beta chain was determined in a study of cytomegalovirus exposure and HLA in healthy donors. Concerning this clone: Its antigen is still unknown.

Overall study results and limits: The classifier reportedly diagnosed cytomegalovirus status with high specificity and sensitivity. V segments that were indistinguishable, TRBV6-2 and TRBV6-3 among them, were omitted from analysis. Within a later analysis, the majority of CMV-associated TCR beta chains appeared HLA-restricted. Later genetic work tied a missense DCLRE1C variant to beta-chain V and J trimming.

The V end lost 4 bases, the J end lost 1 base, and 17 bases lay between the germline ends. Germline assignment: CDR1 SEHNR and CDR2 FQNEAQ (reference sequence). CDR3 size: 16 residues. A multiplex PCR was run with 60 Vbeta primers and 13 Jbeta primers. Profiling relied on immunoSEQ multiplex PCR, and the TCRdb table lists in-frame clones only, not all of them. The data show around 280,000 clones, approximately 90% seen once. The chain recombines TRBV7-9 with TRBJ2-7; D is unclear. Sequenced input: PBMCs. The receptor was derived from a woman aged 18-35 years in good health and CMV-seronegative. The CDR3 spells CASSSNEPTESYEQYF. The CDR3 DNA is TGTGCCAGCAGCTCCAATGAGCCGACGGAGTCCTACGAGCAGTACTTC. Variable domain in full (rest from reference TRBV7-9 and TRBJ2-7): DTGVSQNPRHKITKRGQNVTFRCDPISEHNRLYWYRQTLGQGPEFLTYFQNEAQLEKSRLLSDRFSAERPKGSFSTLEIQRTEQGDSAMYLCASSSNEPTESYEQYFGPGTRLTVT.